This T cell receptor beta chain was captured by sequencing in a study of shared clonotypes between healthy human individuals. This clone was recorded only once. Other DNA sequences of this sample code for an identical CDR3. The ends were cut back, 0 bases at V and 7 bases at J, with 7 bases in the middle. The CDR3 loop spans 13 amino acids. Germline CDR1 and CDR2: MNHEY and SVGAGI. Sequencing used immunoSEQ multiplex PCR; TCRdb keeps in-frame clones, though not all of them. The sample includes under 2.5 million clones, just under 95% of them seen just once. The TCR was taken from a man aged 18 to 35 in good health. Some clones in this sample may be carry-over from other donors' samples. Sequenced: naive CD4+ T cells from PBMCs. Subset noted: CD45RA+ positively selected. The rearrangement uses TRBV6-5 and TRBJ1-5; a possible D gene is TRBD1 (5 bases). The CDR3 sequence: CASSYSDNQPQHF. In DNA form, the CDR3 reads TGTGCCAGCAGTTACTCGGACAACCAGCCCCAGCATTTT.